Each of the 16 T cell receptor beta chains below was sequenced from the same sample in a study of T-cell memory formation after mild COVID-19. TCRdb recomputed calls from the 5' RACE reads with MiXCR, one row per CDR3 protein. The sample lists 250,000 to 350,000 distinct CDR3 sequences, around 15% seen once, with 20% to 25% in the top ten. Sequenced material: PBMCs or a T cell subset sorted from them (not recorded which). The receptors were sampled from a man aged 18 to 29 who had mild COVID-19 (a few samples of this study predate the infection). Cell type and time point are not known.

The CDR3 coding sequence is TGTGCCAGCAGCTACGGCACTATCGACAGCGGGGAGCTGTTTTTT. Translating gives CASSYGTIDSGELFF. This chain links TRBV6-5 with TRBJ2-2; D may be TRBD1 (5 bases). V was trimmed by 6 bases and J by 7 bases, leaving 18 bases between them. The CDR3 sequence is 15 residues long. In germline, CDR1 is MNHEY, CDR2 SVGAGI.

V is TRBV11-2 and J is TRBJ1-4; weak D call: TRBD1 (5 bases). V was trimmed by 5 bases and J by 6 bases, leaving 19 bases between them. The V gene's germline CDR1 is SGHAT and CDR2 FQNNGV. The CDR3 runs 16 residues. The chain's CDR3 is CASSAQEGEGHEKLFF. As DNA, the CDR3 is TGTGCCAGCAGCGCCCAAGAAGGGGAGGGTCATGAAAAACTGTTTTTT. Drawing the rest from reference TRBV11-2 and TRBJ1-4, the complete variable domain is EAGVAQSPRYKIIEKRQSVAFWCNPISGHATLYWYQQILGQGPKLLIQFQNNGVVDDSQLPKDRFSAERLKGVDSTLKIQPAKLEDSAVYLCASSAQEGEGHEKLFFGSGTQLSVL.

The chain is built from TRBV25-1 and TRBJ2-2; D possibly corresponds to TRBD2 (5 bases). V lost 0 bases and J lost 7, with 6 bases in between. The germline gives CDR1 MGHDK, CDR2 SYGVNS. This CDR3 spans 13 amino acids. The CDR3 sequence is CASSEYRDGELFF. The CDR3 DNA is TGTGCCAGCAGTGAATATCGGGACGGGGAGCTGTTTTTT.

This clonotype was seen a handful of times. CDR3 protein: CASSPWGGGGAEAFF. The CDR3 coding sequence is TGTGCCAGCAGCCCCTGGGGAGGGGGAGGGGCTGAAGCTTTCTTT. The chain employs TRBV3-1 and TRBJ1-1, with D possibly matching TRBD1 (6 bases). V was cut by 4 bases and J by 6 bases, with 18 bases left in between. The CDR3 length is 15 residues. The germline CDR1 and CDR2 sequences are LGHDT and YNNKEL (reference sequence).

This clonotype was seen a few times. The CDR3 sequence is CASSFDFSAAKNIQYF. The CDR3 DNA sequence: TGTGCCAGCAGCTTTGACTTTTCCGCCGCCAAAAACATTCAGTACTTC. The chain is built from TRBV5-5 and TRBJ2-4; D remains ambiguous. The CDR3 has 16 residues. Deletions cut 2 bases from V and 1 base from J, with 13 bases between. In germline, CDR1 is SGHKS, CDR2 YYEKEE (reference sequence).

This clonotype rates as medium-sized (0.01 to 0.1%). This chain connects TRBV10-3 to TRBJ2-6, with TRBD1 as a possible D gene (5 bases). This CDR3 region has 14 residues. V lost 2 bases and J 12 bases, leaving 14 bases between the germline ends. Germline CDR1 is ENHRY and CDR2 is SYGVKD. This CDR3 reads CAISEPRAGFVLTF. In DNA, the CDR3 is TGTGCCATCAGTGAGCCTAGGGCAGGGTTCGTCCTGACTTTC.

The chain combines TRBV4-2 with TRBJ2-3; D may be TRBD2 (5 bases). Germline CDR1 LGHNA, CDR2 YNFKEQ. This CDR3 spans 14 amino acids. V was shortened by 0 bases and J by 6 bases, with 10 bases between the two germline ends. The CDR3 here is CASSQEEAKDTQYF. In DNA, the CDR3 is TGTGCCAGCAGCCAAGAGGAGGCGAAGGATACGCAGTATTTT.

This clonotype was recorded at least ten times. This CDR3 is CASSSRQGINEQFF. Written as DNA, the CDR3 is TGTGCCAGCTCATCAAGACAGGGGATTAATGAGCAGTTCTTC. V usage is TRBV18 and J usage is TRBJ2-1; 8 bases are a match to TRBD1. CDR1 and CDR2 from the germline V gene are KGHSH and LQKENI. The CDR3 runs to 14 residues. With 5 bases clipped from V and 7 bases from J, the junction kept 7 bases outside the gene matches.

The DNA of the CDR3 is TGTGCCAGCTCCGAGACTTCCTACAATGAGCAGTTCTTC. It translates to CASSETSYNEQFF. J is TRBJ2-1 and V is TRBV7-3; D not resolved. Trimming removed 8 bases from V and 1 base from J, with 9 bases in between. The germline V gene has CDR1 SGHTA and CDR2 FQGTGA. The CDR3 spans 13 residues.

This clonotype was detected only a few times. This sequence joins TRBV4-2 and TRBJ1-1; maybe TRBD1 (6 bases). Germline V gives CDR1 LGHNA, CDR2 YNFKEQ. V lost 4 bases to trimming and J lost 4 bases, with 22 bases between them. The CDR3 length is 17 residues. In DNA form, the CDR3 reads TGTGCCAGCAGCCTAGCCGTGGGGGGCGGGCTGGGCACTGAAGCTTTCTTT. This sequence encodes CASSLAVGGGLGTEAFF.

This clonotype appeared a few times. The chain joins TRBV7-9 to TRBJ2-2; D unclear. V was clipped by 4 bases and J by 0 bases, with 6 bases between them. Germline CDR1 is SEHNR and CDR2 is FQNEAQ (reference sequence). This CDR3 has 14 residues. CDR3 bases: TGTGCCAGCAGCTATAGTACGAACACCGGGGAGCTGTTTTTT. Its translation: CASSYSTNTGELFF.

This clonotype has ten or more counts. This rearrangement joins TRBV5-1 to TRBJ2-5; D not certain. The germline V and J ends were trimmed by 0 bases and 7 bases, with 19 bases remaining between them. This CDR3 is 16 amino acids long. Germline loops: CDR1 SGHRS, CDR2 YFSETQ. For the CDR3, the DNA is TGCGCCAGCAGCTTGGAAGGACCCCAGACCCCAGGGACCCAGTACTTC. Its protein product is CASSLEGPQTPGTQYF.

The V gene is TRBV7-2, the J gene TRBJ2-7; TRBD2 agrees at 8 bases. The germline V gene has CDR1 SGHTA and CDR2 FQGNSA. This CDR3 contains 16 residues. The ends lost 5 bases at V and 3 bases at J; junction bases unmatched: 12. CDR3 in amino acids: CASSLVVGAGGYEQYF. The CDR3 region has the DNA TGTGCCAGCAGCCTCGTTGTGGGGGCGGGGGGCTACGAGCAGTACTTC. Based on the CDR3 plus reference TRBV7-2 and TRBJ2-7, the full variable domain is GAGVSQSPSNKVTEKGKDVELRCDPISGHTALYWYRQSLGQGLEFLIYFQGNSAPDKSGLPSDRFSAERTGGSVSTLTIQRTQQEDSAVYLCASSLVVGAGGYEQYFGPGTRLTVT.

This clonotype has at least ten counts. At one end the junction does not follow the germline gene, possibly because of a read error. CDR3 amino acids: CASSEGSDTQYF. CDR3 DNA sequence: TGTGCCAGCAGCGAAGGTTCAGATACGCAGTATTTT. The chain carries TRBV2 and TRBJ2-3; the D is unclear. The CDR3 has 12 residues. CDR1 and CDR2 (germline): SNHLY, FYNNEI.

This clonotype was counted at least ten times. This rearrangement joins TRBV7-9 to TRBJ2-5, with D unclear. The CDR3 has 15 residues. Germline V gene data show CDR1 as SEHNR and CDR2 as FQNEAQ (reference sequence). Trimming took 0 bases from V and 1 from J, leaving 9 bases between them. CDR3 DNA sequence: TGTGCCAGCAGCTTAGCGCGCTACACCCAAGAGACCCAGTACTTC. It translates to CASSLARYTQETQYF.

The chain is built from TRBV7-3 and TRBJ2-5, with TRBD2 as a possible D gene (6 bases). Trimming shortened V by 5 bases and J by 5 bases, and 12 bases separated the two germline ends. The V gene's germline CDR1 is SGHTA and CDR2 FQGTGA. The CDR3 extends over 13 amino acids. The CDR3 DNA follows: TGTGCCAGCAGCCCCACCGCGGGGGAGACCCAGTACTTC. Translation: CASSPTAGETQYF.